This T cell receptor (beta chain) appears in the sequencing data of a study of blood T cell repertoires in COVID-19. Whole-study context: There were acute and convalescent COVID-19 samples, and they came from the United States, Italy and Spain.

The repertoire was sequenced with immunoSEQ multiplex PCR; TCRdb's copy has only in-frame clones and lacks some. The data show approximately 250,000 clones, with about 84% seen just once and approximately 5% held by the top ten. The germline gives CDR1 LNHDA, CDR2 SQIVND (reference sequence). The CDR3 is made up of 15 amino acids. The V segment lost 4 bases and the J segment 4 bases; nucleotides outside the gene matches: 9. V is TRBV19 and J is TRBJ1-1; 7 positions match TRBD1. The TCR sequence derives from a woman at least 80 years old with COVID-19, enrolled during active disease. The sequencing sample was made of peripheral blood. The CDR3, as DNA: TGTGCCAGTAGTAATCCTCTACAGGGGAGCACTGAAGCTTTCTTT. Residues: CASSNPLQGSTEAFF. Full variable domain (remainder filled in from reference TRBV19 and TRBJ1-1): DGGITQSPKYLFRKEGQNVTLSCEQNLNHDAMYWYRQDPGQGLRLIYYSQIVNDFQKGDIAEGYSVSREKKESFPLTVTSAQKNPTAFYLCASSNPLQGSTEAFFGQGTRLTVV.